In this sample, the clone carrying this T cell receptor beta chain turned up many times. Its antigen is not identified. This sample was included in a study of T cells in Graves' hyperthyroidism and ophthalmopathy. TCR beta CDR3 region amplification was performed from RNA transcripts. When the TCR CDR3 underwent first-round RT-PCR, the HTBI primer set was used. Via MiXCR, TCRdb re-called the multiplex PCR reads, giving one row per CDR3 protein. Among around 300,000 distinct CDR3 sequences listed, approximately 12% were seen once. Looked up from germline, CDR1 is MNHNS and CDR2 is SASEGT. The CDR3 sequence is 14 residues long. V was pared by 6 bases and J by 0 bases, with 11 bases between. Whole-study findings and limits: Clonotypes that were expanded in thyroid above 0.001 mostly appeared in blood too.

Lactation, pregnancy, other autoimmune disease or uncontrolled infection excluded patients. A roughly 10 ml volume of fresh peripheral blood provided the PBMCs. The chain has TRBV6-1 and TRBJ1-1; D unclear. The origin of this receptor is a woman aged 30 to 39 with Graves' hyperthyroidism that later progressed to Graves' ophthalmopathy. The sample consisted of blood. This chain's CDR3 is CASRYAGMNTEAFF. The CDR3 nucleotides read TGTGCCAGCAGATACGCGGGGATGAACACTGAAGCTTTCTTT.